This T cell receptor (beta chain) was sequenced for a study of blood T cell repertoires in COVID-19. Overall study context: Material from acute and convalescent COVID-19 was sourced from the United States, Italy and Spain. PBMCs, B-cell-depleted T cells, or T cells were the source of the cDNA or gDNA that made up the material.

Germline V gene sequence: CDR1 SQVTM, CDR2 ANQGSEA. The CDR3 consists of 10 residues. With 7 bases removed from V and 8 bases from J, the gap between germline ends came to 9 bases. This table comes from immunoSEQ multiplex PCR, and its TCRdb copy is limited to in-frame clones, with some not included. The sample includes approximately 130,000 clones, about 75% of them seen just once. The sample was peripheral blood. The TCR sequence derives from a man aged 80 or over with acute or convalescent COVID-19. The chain has TRBV29-1 and TRBJ2-1; D ambiguous. CDR3 nucleotides: TGCAGCGCTGTGGGCGATGAGCAGTTCTTC. Its protein is CSAVGDEQFF.